Below are 4 T cell receptor beta chains sequenced from a single sample in a study of neoadjuvant anti-PD-1 for oral cavity cancer. The protocol was immunoSEQ multiplex PCR, while the TCRdb copy is restricted to in-frame clones and leaves out a portion. The data show tens of thousands of clones, more than 70% seen once. The sample here was PBMCs, taken before nivolumab (anti-PD-1) treatment. Receptor source: a person aged 35-79 years with oral cavity squamous cell carcinoma.

The chain is built from TRBV30 and TRBJ1-5; no definite D call. V shed 0 bases and J shed 7 bases, with 16 bases lying between them. The CDR3 has 15 amino acids. From germline, CDR1 is GTSNPN and CDR2 SVGIG (reference sequence). The CDR3 bases are TGTGCCTGGAGTGTACTTCGAGGGTACGGACAGCCCCAGCATTTT. Translating it yields CAWSVLRGYGQPQHF.

This chain joins TRBV29-1 and TRBJ2-2; 7 nucleotides match TRBD1. The CDR3 sequence is 13 residues long. Germline values: CDR1 SQVTM, CDR2 ANQGSEA. Trimming cost V 3 bases and J 4 bases; bases outside gene matches: 2. The CDR3 region has the DNA TGCAGCGTTGACAGGGGGAGCACCGGGGAGCTGTTTTTT. It codes for CSVDRGSTGELFF.

This chain joins TRBV29-1 and TRBJ2-3; 12 positions match TRBD1. Germline lookup yields CDR1 SQVTM and CDR2 ANQGSEA. The CDR3 consists of 13 residues. The J segment lost 7 bases and the V segment lost 8 bases, leaving 7 bases of the junction unmatched. CDR3 nucleotides: TGCAGCACCGGGACAGGGGGCATTTATACGCAGTATTTT. It yields the protein CSTGTGGIYTQYF.

The chain links TRBV4-1 to TRBJ2-5; D is unresolved. CDR1 and CDR2 from the germline V gene are MGHRA and YSYEKL. The V gene lost 4 bases and the J gene lost 2 bases, with 23 bases spanning the gap. The CDR3 spans 18 residues. The CDR3 region is CASSPTPVRWRLQETQYF. CDR3 DNA: TGCGCCAGCAGCCCAACCCCCGTTCGGTGGCGGCTACAAGAGACCCAGTACTTC.